This T cell receptor (beta chain) was retrieved from a study of T cells in Graves' hyperthyroidism and ophthalmopathy. At the level of the study: Peripheral blood collection took place at initial diagnosis, before any treatment.

Notes on this clonotype: The antigen is undetermined.

The source material, RNA transcripts, was used to amplify TCR beta CDR3 regions. First-round RT-PCR with HTBI primers amplified the TCR CDR3 region. TCRdb ran MiXCR on the multiplex PCR reads and lists one entry per CDR3 protein. The table records under 600,000 distinct CDR3 sequences, 15% to 20% of them present only once. Exclusion of a patient resulted from uncontrolled infection, other autoimmune disease, pregnancy or lactation. Study conclusions and caveats: Most expanded thyroid clonotypes above 0.001 also appeared in blood.

Trimming cost V 5 bases and J 0 bases, with 11 bases left between them. Per germline, CDR1 SGHTA and CDR2 FQGTGA. There are 16 residues in the CDR3. This chain uses TRBV7-3 with TRBJ2-6; D could derive from TRBD1 or TRBD2 (5 bases each). Material for sequencing was blood. The sequence derives from a woman in her forties with Graves' ophthalmopathy. CDR3 region: CASSEGPTSGANVLTF. DNA of the CDR3: TGTGCCAGCAGCGAGGGGCCAACCTCTGGGGCCAACGTCCTGACTTTC.